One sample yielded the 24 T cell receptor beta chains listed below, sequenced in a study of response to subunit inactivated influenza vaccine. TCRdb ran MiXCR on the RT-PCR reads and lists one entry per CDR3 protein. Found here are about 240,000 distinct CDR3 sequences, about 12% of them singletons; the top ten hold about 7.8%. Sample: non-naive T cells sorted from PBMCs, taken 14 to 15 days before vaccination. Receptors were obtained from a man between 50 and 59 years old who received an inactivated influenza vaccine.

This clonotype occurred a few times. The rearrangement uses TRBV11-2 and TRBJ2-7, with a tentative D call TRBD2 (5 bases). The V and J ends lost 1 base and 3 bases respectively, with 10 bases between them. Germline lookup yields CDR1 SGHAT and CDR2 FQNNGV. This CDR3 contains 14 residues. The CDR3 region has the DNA TGTGCCAGCAGCTTAGCCGTCGGGGACTACGAGCAGTACTTC. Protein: CASSLAVGDYEQYF. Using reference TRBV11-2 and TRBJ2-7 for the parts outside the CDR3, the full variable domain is EAGVAQSPRYKIIEKRQSVAFWCNPISGHATLYWYQQILGQGPKLLIQFQNNGVVDDSQLPKDRFSAERLKGVDSTLKIQPAKLEDSAVYLCASSLAVGDYEQYFGPGTRLTVT.

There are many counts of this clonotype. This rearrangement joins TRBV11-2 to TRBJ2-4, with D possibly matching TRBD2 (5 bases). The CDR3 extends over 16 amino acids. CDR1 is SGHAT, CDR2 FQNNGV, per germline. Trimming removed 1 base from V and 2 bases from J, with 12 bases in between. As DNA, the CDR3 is TGTGCCAGCAGCTTAGCCGGGAAGGATACCAAAAACATTCAGTACTTC. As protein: CASSLAGKDTKNIQYF. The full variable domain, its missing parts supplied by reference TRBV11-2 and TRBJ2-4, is EAGVAQSPRYKIIEKRQSVAFWCNPISGHATLYWYQQILGQGPKLLIQFQNNGVVDDSQLPKDRFSAERLKGVDSTLKIQPAKLEDSAVYLCASSLAGKDTKNIQYFGAGTRLSVL.

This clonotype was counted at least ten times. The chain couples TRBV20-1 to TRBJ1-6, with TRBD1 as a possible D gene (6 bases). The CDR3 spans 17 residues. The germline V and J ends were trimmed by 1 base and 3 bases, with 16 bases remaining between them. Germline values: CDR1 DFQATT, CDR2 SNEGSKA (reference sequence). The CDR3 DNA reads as TGCAGTGCTAGAGTCCCGGGACATGAGCGCTATAATTCACCCCTCCACTTT. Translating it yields CSARVPGHERYNSPLHF.

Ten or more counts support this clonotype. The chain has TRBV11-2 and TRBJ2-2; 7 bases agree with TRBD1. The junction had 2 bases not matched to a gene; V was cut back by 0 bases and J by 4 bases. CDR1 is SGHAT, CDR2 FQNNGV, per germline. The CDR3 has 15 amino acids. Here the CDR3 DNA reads TGTGCCAGCAGCTTAGAAGGGGGCATCACCGGGGAGCTGTTTTTT. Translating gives CASSLEGGITGELFF. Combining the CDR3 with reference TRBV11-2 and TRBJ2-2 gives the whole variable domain EAGVAQSPRYKIIEKRQSVAFWCNPISGHATLYWYQQILGQGPKLLIQFQNNGVVDDSQLPKDRFSAERLKGVDSTLKIQPAKLEDSAVYLCASSLEGGITGELFFGEGSRLTVL.

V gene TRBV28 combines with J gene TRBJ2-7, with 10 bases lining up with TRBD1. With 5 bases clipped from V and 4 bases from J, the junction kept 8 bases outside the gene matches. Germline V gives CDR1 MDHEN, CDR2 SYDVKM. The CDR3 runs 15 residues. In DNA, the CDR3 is TGTGCCAGCAGTCCCGCCGGGACAGGGGTTTACGAGCAGTACTTC. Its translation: CASSPAGTGVYEQYF.

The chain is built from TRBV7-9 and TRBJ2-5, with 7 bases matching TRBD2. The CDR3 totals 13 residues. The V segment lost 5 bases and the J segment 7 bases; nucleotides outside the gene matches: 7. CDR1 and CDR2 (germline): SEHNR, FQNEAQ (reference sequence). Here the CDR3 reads CASSGGDAVTQYF. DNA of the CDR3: TGTGCCAGCAGCGGGGGGGACGCGGTGACCCAGTACTTC.

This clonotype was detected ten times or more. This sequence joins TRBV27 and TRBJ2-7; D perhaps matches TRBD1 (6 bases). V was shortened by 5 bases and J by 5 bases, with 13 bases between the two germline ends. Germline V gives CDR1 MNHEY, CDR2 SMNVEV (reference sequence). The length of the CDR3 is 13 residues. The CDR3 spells CASSRTGSNEQYF. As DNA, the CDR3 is TGTGCCAGCAGTAGAACAGGGTCCAACGAGCAGTACTTC.

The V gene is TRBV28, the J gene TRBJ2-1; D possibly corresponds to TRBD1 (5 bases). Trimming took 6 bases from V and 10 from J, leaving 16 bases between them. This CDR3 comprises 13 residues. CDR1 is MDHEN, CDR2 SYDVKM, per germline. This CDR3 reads CASRPTGRGEQFF. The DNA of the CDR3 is TGTGCCAGCAGACCAACGGGTAGGGGCGAGCAGTTCTTC. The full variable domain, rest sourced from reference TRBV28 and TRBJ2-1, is DVKVTQSSRYLVKRTGEKVFLECVQDMDHENMFWYRQDPGLGLRLIYFSYDVKMKEKGDIPEGYSVSREKKERFSLILESASTNQTSMYLCASRPTGRGEQFFGPGTRLTVL.

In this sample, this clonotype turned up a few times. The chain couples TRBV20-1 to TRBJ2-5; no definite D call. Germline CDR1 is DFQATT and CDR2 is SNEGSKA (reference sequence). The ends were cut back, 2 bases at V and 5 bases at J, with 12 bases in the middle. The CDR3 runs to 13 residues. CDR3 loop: CSARTGPAETQYF. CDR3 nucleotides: TGCAGTGCTAGAACTGGCCCGGCGGAGACCCAGTACTTC.

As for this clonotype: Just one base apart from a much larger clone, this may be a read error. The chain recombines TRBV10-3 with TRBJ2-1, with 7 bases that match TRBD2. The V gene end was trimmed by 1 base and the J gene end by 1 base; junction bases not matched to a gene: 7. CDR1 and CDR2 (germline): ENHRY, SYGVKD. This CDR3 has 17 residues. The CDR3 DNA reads TGTGCCATCAGTGAGTTTGGGGGGACTAAGTCCTACAATGAGCAGTTCTTC. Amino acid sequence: CAISEFGGTKSYNEQFF.

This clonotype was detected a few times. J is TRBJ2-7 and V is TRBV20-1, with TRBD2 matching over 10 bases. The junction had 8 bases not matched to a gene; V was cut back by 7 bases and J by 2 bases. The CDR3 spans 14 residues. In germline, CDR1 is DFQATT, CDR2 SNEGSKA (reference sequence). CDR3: CSGFLAGGTYEQYF. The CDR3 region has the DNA TGCAGTGGCTTCTTAGCGGGAGGCACCTACGAGCAGTACTTC.

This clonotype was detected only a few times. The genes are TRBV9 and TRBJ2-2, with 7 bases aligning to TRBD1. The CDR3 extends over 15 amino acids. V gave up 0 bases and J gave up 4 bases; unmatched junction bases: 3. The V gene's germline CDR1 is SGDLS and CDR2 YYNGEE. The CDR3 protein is CASSVGTGATGELFF. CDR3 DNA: TGTGCCAGCAGCGTAGGAACAGGGGCCACCGGGGAGCTGTTTTTT.

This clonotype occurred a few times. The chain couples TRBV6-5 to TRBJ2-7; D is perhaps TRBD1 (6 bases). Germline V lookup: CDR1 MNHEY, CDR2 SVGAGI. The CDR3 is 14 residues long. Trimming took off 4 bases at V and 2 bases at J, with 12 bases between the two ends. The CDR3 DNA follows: TGTGCCAGCAGTTTATCAGGGGAAGCCTACGAGCAGTACTTC. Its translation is CASSLSGEAYEQYF.

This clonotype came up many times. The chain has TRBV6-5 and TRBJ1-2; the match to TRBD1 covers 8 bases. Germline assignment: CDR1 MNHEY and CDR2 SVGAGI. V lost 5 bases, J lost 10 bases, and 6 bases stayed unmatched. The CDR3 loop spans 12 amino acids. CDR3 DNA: TGTGCCAGCAGTCAGGGGGCGCTTGCCTACACCTTC. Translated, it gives CASSQGALAYTF.

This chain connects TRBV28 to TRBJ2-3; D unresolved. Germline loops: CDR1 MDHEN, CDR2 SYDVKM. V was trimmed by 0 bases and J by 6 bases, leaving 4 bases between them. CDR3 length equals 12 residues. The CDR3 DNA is TGTGCCAGCAGTTTATGGCGGGATACGCAGTATTTT. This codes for CASSLWRDTQYF.

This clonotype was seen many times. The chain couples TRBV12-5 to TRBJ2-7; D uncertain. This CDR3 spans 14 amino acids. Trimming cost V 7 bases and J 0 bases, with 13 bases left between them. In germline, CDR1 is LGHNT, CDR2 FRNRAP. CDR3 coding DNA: TGTGCTAGTGACCAACAGCGAAGCTCCTACGAGCAGTACTTC. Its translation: CASDQQRSSYEQYF. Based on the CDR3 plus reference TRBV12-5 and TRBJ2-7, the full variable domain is DARVTQTPRHKVTEMGQEVTMRCQPILGHNTVFWYRQTMMQGLELLAYFRNRAPLDDSGMPKDRFSAEMPDATLATLKIQPSEPRDSAVYFCASDQQRSSYEQYFGPGTRLTVT.

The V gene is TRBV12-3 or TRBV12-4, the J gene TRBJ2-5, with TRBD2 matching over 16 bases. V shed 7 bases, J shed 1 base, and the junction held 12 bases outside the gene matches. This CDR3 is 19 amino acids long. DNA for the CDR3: TGTGCCAGCAATCTTTGGGGGACTAGCGGGAGGGATCTCCAAGAGACCCAGTACTTC. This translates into CASNLWGTSGRDLQETQYF.

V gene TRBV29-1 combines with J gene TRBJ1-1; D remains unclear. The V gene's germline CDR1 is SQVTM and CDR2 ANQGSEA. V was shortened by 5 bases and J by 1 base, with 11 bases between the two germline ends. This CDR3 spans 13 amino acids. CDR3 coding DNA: TGCAGCGTTCAAATAGGACCGAACACTGAAGCTTTCTTT. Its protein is CSVQIGPNTEAFF.

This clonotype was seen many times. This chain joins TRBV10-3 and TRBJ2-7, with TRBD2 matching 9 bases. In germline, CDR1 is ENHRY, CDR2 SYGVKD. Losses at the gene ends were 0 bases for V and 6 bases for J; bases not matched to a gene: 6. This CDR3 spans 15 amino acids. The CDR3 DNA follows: TGTGCCATCAGTGAGTCTCCAGCGGGAGGTGGCGAGCAGTACTTC. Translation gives CAISESPAGGGEQYF.

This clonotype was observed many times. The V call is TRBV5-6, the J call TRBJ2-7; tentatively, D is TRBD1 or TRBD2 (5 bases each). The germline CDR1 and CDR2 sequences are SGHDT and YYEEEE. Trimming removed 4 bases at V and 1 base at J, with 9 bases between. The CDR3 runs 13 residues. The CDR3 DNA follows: TGTGCCAGCAGCGAGGGGATTTCCTACGAGCAGTACTTC. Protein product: CASSEGISYEQYF.

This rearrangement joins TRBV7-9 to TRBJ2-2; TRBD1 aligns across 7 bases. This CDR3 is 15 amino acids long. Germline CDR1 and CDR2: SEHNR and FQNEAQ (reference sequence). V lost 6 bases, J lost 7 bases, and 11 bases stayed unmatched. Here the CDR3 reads CASRLTGYRDGELFF. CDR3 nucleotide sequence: TGTGCCAGCAGACTGACAGGGTATCGGGACGGGGAGCTGTTTTTT.

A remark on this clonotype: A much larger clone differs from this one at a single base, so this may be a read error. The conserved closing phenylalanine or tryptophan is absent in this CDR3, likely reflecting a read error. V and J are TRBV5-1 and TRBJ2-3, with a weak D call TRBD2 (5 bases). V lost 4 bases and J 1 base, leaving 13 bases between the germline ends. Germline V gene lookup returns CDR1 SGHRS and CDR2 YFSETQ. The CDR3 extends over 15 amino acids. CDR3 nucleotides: TGCGCCAGCAGCCGGGAATCGACGGGCACAGATACGCAGTATTGT. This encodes CASSRESTGTDTQYC.

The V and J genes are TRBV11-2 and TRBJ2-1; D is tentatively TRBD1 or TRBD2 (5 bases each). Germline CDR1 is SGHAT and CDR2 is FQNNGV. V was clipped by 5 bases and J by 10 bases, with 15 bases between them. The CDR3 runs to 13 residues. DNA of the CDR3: TGTGCCAGCAGCCATCCAGGGACCCCGGAGCAGTTCTTC. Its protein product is CASSHPGTPEQFF.

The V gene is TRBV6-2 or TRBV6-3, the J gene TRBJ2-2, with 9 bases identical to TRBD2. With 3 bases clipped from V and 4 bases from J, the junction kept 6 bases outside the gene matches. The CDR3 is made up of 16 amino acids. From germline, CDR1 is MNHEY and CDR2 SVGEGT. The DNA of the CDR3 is TGTGCCAGCAGTTATCGCGTACTAGCGGGCACCGGGGAGCTGTTTTTT. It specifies CASSYRVLAGTGELFF.